This T cell receptor (beta chain) was profiled in a study of cytomegalovirus exposure and HLA in healthy donors. The donors were members of the validation cohort comprising about 120 subjects, separate from the roughly 650-subject first cohort. The repertoire was sequenced with immunoSEQ multiplex PCR; TCRdb's copy has only in-frame clones and lacks some. This table has a few hundred thousand clones, 80% to 95% appearing once. Germline CDR1 SNHLY, CDR2 FYNNEI. Trimming stripped 4 bases from V and 0 bases from J, with 9 bases between. The CDR3 consists of 14 residues. This clone was picked up one time.

The sample comprised PBMCs. V and J are TRBV2 and TRBJ2-5; the D call may be TRBD1 or TRBD2 (5 bases each). This receptor was obtained from a woman aged 30 to 39 in good health and CMV-seronegative. CDR3 protein: CASSVGRNQETQYF. CDR3 DNA: TGTGCCAGCAGTGTGGGACGGAACCAAGAGACCCAGTACTTC.